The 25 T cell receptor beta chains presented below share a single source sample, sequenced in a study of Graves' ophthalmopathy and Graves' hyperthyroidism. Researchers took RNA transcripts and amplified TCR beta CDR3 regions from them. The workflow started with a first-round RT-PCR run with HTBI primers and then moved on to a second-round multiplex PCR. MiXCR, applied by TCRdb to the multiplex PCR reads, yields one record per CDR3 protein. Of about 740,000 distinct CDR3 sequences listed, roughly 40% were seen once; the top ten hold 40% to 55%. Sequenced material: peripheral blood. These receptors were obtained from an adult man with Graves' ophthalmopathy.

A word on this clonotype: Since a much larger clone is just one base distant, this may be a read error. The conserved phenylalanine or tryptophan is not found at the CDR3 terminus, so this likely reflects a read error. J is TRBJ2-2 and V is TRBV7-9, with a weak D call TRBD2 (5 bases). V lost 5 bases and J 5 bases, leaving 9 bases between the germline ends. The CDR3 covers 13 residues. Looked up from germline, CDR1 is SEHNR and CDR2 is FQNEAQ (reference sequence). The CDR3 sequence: CASSQWETGELFL. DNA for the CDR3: TGTGCCAGCAGCCAGTGGGAGACCGGGGAGCTGTTTCTT.

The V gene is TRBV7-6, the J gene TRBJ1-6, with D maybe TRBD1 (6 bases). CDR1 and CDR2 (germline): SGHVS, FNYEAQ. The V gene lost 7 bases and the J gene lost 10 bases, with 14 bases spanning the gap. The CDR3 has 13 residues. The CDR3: CASTQQGRSPLHF. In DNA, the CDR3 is TGTGCCAGCACCCAACAGGGTCGGTCACCCCTCCACTTT.

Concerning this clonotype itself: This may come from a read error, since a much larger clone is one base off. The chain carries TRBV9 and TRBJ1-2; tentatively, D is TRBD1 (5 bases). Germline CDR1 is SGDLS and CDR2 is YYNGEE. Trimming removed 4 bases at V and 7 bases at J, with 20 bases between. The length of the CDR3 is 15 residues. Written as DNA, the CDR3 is TGTGCCAGCAGCACATCCCGGGGGGGTAATATTGGCTACACCTTC. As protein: CASSTSRGGNIGYTF.

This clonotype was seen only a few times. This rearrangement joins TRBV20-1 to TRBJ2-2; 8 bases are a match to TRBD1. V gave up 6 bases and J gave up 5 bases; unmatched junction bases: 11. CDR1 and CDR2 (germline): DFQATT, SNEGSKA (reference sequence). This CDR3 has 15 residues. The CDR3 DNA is TGCAGTGCGGGTACAGGGGGAGGATATACCGGGGAGCTGTTTTTT. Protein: CSAGTGGGYTGELFF.

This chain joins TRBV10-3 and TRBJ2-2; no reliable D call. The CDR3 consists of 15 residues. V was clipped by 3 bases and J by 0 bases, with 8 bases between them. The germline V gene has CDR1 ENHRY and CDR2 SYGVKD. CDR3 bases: TGTGCCATCAGTGATCGGGTAACGAACACCGGGGAGCTGTTTTTT. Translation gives CAISDRVTNTGELFF.

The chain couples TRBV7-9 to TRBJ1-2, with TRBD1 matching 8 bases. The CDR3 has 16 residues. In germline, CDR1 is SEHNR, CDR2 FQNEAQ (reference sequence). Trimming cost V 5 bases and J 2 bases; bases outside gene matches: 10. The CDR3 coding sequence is TGTGCCAGCAGCCCGTGGCCGAGACAGGGGAACTATGGCTACACCTTC. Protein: CASSPWPRQGNYGYTF. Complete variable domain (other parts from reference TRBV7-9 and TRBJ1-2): DTGVSQNPRHKITKRGQNVTFRCDPISEHNRLYWYRQTLGQGPEFLTYFQNEAQLEKSRLLSDRFSAERPKGSFSTLEIQRTEQGDSAMYLCASSPWPRQGNYGYTFGSGTRLTVV.

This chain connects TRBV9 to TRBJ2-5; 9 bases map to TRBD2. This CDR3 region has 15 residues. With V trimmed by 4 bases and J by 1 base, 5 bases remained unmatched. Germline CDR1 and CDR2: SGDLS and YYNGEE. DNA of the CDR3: TGTGCCAGCAGCTGGGCGGGGGGGACCCAAGAGACCCAGTACTTC. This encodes CASSWAGGTQETQYF.

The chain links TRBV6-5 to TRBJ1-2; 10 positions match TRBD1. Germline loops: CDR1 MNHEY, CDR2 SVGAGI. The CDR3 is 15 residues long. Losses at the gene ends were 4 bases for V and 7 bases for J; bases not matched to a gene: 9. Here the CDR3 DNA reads TGTGCCAGCAGTTCCAAGGGACAGGGGTTCTCTGGCTACACCTTC. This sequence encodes CASSSKGQGFSGYTF.

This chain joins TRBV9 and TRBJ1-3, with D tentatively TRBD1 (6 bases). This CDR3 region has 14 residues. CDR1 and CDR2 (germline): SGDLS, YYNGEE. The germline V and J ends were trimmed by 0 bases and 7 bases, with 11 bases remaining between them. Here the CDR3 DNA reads TGTGCCAGCAGCGTAGTCCAGGGGCAGAACACCATATATTTT. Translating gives CASSVVQGQNTIYF. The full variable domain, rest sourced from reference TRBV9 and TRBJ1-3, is DSGVTQTPKHLITATGQRVTLRCSPRSGDLSVYWYQQSLDQGLQFLIQYYNGEERAKGNILERFSAQQFPDLHSELNLSSLELGDSALYFCASSVVQGQNTIYFGEGSWLTVV.

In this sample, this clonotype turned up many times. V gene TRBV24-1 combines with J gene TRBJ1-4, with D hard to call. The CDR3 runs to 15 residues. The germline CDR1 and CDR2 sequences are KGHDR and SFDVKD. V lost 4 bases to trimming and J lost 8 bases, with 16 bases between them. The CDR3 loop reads CATSDPHATGEKLFF. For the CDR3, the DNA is TGTGCCACCAGTGACCCGCACGCCACCGGGGAAAAACTGTTTTTT.

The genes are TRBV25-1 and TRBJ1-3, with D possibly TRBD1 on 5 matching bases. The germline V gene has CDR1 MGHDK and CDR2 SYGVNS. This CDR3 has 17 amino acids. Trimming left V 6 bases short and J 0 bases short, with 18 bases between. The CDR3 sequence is CASSHARTHNSGNTIYF. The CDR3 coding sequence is TGTGCCAGCAGCCATGCGCGGACACACAACTCTGGAAACACCATATATTTT.

The CDR3 sequence: CASSDRPFNGYTF. The CDR3 DNA reads as TGTGCCAGCAGCGACCGGCCTTTTAATGGCTACACCTTC. The chain joins TRBV9 to TRBJ1-2; D remains unclear. The germline V and J ends were trimmed by 3 bases and 6 bases, with 12 bases remaining between them. The CDR3 has 13 amino acids. Germline V gene data show CDR1 as SGDLS and CDR2 as YYNGEE.

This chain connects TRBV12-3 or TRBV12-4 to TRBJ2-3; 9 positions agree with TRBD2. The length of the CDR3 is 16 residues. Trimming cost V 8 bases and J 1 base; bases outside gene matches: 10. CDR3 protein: CASSPEWTSGTDTQYF. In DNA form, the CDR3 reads TGTGCCAGCTCCCCGGAGTGGACTAGCGGCACAGATACGCAGTATTTT.

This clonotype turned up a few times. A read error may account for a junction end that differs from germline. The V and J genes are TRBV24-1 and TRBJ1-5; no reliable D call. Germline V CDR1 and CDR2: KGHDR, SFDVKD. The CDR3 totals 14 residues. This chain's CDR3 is CASSYSNNNQPQHF. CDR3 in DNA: TGTGCCAGCAGTTACTCGAACAACAATCAGCCCCAGCATTTT.

CDR3 coding DNA: TGTGCCAGTATGGGAGGAAGCAACACTGAAGCTTTCTTT. This gives the protein CASMGGSNTEAFF. The chain couples TRBV19 to TRBJ1-1; D ambiguous. This CDR3 is 13 amino acids long. Germline V gives CDR1 LNHDA, CDR2 SQIVND (reference sequence). The V and J ends lost 7 bases and 2 bases respectively, with 11 bases between them.

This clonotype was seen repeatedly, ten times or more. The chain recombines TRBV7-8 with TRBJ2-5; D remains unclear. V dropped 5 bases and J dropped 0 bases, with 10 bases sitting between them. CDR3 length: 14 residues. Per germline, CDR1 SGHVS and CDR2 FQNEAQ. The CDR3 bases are TGTGCCAGCAGCATGACCAGGAACCAAGAGACCCAGTACTTC. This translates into CASSMTRNQETQYF.

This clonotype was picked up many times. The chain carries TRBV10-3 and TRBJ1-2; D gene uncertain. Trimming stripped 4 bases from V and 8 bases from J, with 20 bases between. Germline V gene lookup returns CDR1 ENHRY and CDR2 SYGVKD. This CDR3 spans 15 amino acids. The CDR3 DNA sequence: TGTGCCATCAGTGGAGGTAGGGTAGCCCACTGGGGCTACACCTTC. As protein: CAISGGRVAHWGYTF.

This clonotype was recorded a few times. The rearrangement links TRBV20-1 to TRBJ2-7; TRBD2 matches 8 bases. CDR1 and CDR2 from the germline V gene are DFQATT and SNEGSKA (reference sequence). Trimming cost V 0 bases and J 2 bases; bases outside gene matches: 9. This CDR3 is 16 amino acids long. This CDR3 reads CSARDDRGGRTYEQYF. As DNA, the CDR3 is TGCAGTGCTAGAGACGACCGCGGGGGGCGAACCTACGAGCAGTACTTC.

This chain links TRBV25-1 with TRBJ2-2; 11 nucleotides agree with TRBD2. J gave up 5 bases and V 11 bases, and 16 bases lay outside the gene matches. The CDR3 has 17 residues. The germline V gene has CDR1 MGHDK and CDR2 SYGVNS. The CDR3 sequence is CAQGGTSGTLGTGELFF. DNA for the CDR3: TGTGCCCAGGGCGGGACTAGCGGAACTCTAGGGACCGGGGAGCTGTTTTTT.

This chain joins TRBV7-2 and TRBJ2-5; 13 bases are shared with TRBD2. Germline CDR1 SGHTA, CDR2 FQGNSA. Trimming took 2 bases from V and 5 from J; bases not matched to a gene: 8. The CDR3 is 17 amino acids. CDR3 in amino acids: CASSLRGTSGIGETQYF. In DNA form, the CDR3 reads TGTGCCAGCAGCTTACGAGGGACTAGCGGGATAGGGGAGACCCAGTACTTC.

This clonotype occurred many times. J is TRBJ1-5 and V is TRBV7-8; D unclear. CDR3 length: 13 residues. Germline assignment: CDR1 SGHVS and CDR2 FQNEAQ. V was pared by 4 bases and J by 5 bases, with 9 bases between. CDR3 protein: CASSYGRDQPQHF. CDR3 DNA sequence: TGTGCCAGCAGCTACGGGCGGGATCAGCCCCAGCATTTT.

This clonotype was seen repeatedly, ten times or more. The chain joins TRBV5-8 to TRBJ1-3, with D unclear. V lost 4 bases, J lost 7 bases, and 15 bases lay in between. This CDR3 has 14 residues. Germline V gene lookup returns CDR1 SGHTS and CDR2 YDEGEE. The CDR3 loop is CASSPMLGGNTIYF. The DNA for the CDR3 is TGTGCCAGCAGCCCTATGCTCGGCGGGAACACCATATATTTT. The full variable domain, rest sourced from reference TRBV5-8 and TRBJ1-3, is EAGVTQSPTHLIKTRGQQATLRCSPISGHTSVYWYQQALGLGLQFLLWYDEGEERNRGNFPPRFSGRQFPNYSSELNVNALELEDSALYLCASSPMLGGNTIYFGEGSWLTVV.

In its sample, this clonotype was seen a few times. The CDR3 bases are TGTGCCAGCAGTCTACGGACAGGGAACGGCTACACCTTC. As protein: CASSLRTGNGYTF. V is TRBV6-1 and J is TRBJ1-2; 8 bases align to TRBD1. The ends lost 5 bases at V and 8 bases at J; junction bases unmatched: 7. CDR3 size: 13 residues. The germline gives CDR1 MNHNS, CDR2 SASEGT.

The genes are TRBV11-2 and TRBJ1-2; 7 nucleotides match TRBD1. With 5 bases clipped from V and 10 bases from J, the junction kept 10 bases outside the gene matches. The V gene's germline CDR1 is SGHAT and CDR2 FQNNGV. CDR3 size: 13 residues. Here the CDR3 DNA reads TGTGCCAGCAGCCGGGGGACAGAGAATGCCTACACCTTC. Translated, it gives CASSRGTENAYTF.

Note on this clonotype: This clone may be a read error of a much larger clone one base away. The CDR3 nucleotides are TGTGCCAGCAGCTCAAGGGCAGACAATCAGCCCCAGCATTTT. Its translation: CASSSRADNQPQHF. This chain connects TRBV11-1 to TRBJ1-5; D gene uncertain. This CDR3 comprises 14 residues. V dropped 4 bases and J dropped 3 bases, with 10 bases sitting between them. The germline gives CDR1 SGHAT, CDR2 FQDESV (reference sequence).